These 10 T cell receptor beta chains came from one sample sequenced in a study of human T cells and chemical hapten exposure. Each CDR3 protein is one row after TCRdb ran MiXCR on the RACE reads. This sample has approximately 80,000 distinct CDR3 sequences; approximately 14% occur once, and the top ten carry approximately 4.6%. Indicated time point: pre-sensitization, week 0. Treatment of the sample: therapeutic diphenylcyclopropenone sensitization with weekly scalp DPC. Sequencing used whole blood, obtained in connection with sensitization to the hapten diphenylcyclopropenone (DPC). Receptor source: a woman aged 45 to 65 with alopecia areata. Some clones in this sample may be carry-over from other donors' samples.

V is TRBV18 and J is TRBJ2-1; 14 nucleotides match TRBD2. The junction had 11 bases not matched to a gene; V was cut back by 2 bases and J by 5 bases. The CDR3 has 19 amino acids. In germline, CDR1 is KGHSH, CDR2 LQKENI. The CDR3 region has the DNA TGTGCCAGCTCACCAAAAGTCCCGGGACTAGCGGGAGTAGACAATGAGCAGTTCTTC. Residues: CASSPKVPGLAGVDNEQFF.

In this sample, this clonotype turned up a few times. The J gene is TRBJ2-3, the V gene TRBV5-1; D gene uncertain. This CDR3 is 13 amino acids long. Trimming took 4 bases from V and 5 from J, leaving 11 bases between them. Germline CDR1 SGHRS, CDR2 YFSETQ. The CDR3 loop is CASSTLPGDTQYF. DNA of the CDR3: TGCGCCAGCAGCACCCTCCCCGGAGATACGCAGTATTTT. Filled out from reference TRBV5-1 and TRBJ2-3, the complete variable domain reads KAGVTQTPRYLIKTRGQQVTLSCSPISGHRSVSWYQQTPGQGLQFLFEYFSETQRNKGNFPGRFSGRQFSNSRSEMNVSTLELGDSALYLCASSTLPGDTQYFGPGTRLTVL.

This clonotype was picked up a small number of times. The chain employs TRBV3-1 and TRBJ2-1; D is unclear. Per the germline V gene, CDR1 is LGHDT and CDR2 is YNNKEL (reference sequence). This CDR3 is built from 13 residues. V lost 8 bases and J lost 3, with 11 bases in between. CDR3 protein: CASGRLDYNEQFF. The DNA of the CDR3 is TGTGCCAGCGGACGACTGGACTACAATGAGCAGTTCTTC.

This clonotype was seen at least ten times. J is TRBJ2-1 and V is TRBV20-1, with 11 bases fitting TRBD2. Germline lookup yields CDR1 DFQATT and CDR2 SNEGSKA (reference sequence). This CDR3 spans 14 amino acids. J gave up 5 bases and V 4 bases, and 4 bases lay outside the gene matches. Here the CDR3 reads CSAITSGRDNEQFF. CDR3 DNA sequence: TGCAGTGCTATAACTAGCGGGAGAGACAATGAGCAGTTCTTC.

The rearrangement links TRBV14 to TRBJ2-1; the match to TRBD2 covers 10 bases. The V and J ends lost 3 bases and 4 bases, in that order; junction bases with no gene match: 3. From germline, CDR1 is SGHDN and CDR2 FVKESK. This CDR3 region has 15 residues. CDR3 region: CASSQGLATYNEQFF. The CDR3 DNA reads TGTGCCAGCAGCCAGGGACTAGCGACTTACAATGAGCAGTTCTTC.

This clonotype was picked up a small number of times. The chain carries TRBV24-1 and TRBJ2-1; possibly TRBD1 or TRBD2 for D (5 bases each). V was trimmed by 3 bases and J by 15 bases, leaving 11 bases between them. CDR3 length: 11 residues. CDR1 and CDR2 (germline): KGHDR, SFDVKD. The CDR3 region is CATSDMGPRFF. The CDR3 bases are TGTGCCACCAGTGATATGGGACCTCGGTTCTTC.

This clonotype was seen at least ten times. The DNA of the CDR3 is TGTGCCAGCAGCTCCACCAGGGACCCTAATGAAAAACTGTTTTTT. Translating it yields CASSSTRDPNEKLFF. The chain carries TRBV7-9 and TRBJ1-4, with D perhaps TRBD1 (5 bases). Germline V lookup: CDR1 SEHNR, CDR2 FQNEAQ (reference sequence). CDR3 length equals 15 residues. Trimming stripped 4 bases from V and 3 bases from J, with 12 bases between.

The chain combines TRBV7-6 with TRBJ2-1; the match to TRBD2 covers 10 bases. The length of the CDR3 is 18 residues. Germline lookup yields CDR1 SGHVS and CDR2 FNYEAQ. The V segment lost 5 bases and the J segment 0 bases; nucleotides outside the gene matches: 10. The CDR3 bases are TGTGCCAGCAGCCGAGATAGCGGGAGGTCGAACTCCTACAATGAGCAGTTCTTC. Amino acids: CASSRDSGRSNSYNEQFF.

This chain joins TRBV28 and TRBJ2-6; 8 bases align to TRBD1. Trimming took 6 bases from V and 0 from J; bases not matched to a gene: 4. CDR1 MDHEN and CDR2 SYDVKM come from the germline V gene. This CDR3 has 16 amino acids. CDR3 in amino acids: CASRPGQDSGANVLTF. The CDR3 region has the DNA TGTGCCAGCAGACCGGGACAGGACTCTGGGGCCAACGTCCTGACTTTC.

This sequence joins TRBV7-2 and TRBJ2-7, with 8 bases lining up with TRBD2. The CDR3 extends over 15 amino acids. J was trimmed by 3 bases and V by 1 base; bases with no gene match: 5. CDR1 and CDR2 from the germline V gene are SGHTA and FQGNSA. The CDR3 here is CASSLDFAGGYEQYF. DNA for the CDR3: TGTGCCAGCAGCTTAGATTTTGCGGGAGGCTACGAGCAGTACTTC.